Presented here are 10 T cell receptor beta chains from one specimen sequenced in a study of blood T cell repertoires in COVID-19. Sequencing used immunoSEQ multiplex PCR; TCRdb keeps in-frame clones, though not all of them. The table has about 120,000 clones, approximately 90% seen once. Sequenced input: peripheral blood. The receptors originated from a human donor in a cohort sampled during active COVID-19.

The chain couples TRBV19 to TRBJ2-5; TRBD2 matches at 7 bases. J gave up 1 base and V 7 bases, and 9 bases lay outside the gene matches. Germline V gene sequence: CDR1 LNHDA, CDR2 SQIVND (reference sequence). The CDR3 has 15 residues. CDR3 in amino acids: CASKPSGIGQETQYF. In DNA form, the CDR3 reads TGTGCCAGTAAACCCAGCGGGATAGGCCAAGAGACCCAGTACTTC.

This clone has a single count. This chain joins TRBV30 and TRBJ2-5; 7 positions agree with TRBD1. The junction had 3 bases not matched to a gene; V was cut back by 0 bases and J by 5 bases. Germline-derived CDR1 and CDR2 are GTSNPN and SVGIG (reference sequence). The CDR3 covers 13 residues. The CDR3 reads CAWSVGGGETQYF. In DNA, the CDR3 is TGTGCCTGGAGTGTAGGGGGCGGGGAGACCCAGTACTTC.

The J gene is TRBJ2-1, the V gene TRBV5-6; D not certain. Germline values: CDR1 SGHDT, CDR2 YYEEEE. CDR3 length: 15 amino acids. Deletions cut 0 bases from V and 0 bases from J, with 7 bases between. CDR3 amino acids: CASSLGPSSYNEQFF. CDR3 nucleotides: TGTGCCAGCAGCTTGGGGCCGTCCTCCTACAATGAGCAGTTCTTC.

The CDR3 is CASSTRTGGNEQFF. The CDR3 nucleotides are TGTGCCAGCAGCACTAGGACAGGGGGCAATGAGCAGTTCTTC. V and J are TRBV5-4 and TRBJ2-1; 10 bases match TRBD1. The CDR3 runs 14 residues. Germline assignment: CDR1 SGHNT and CDR2 YYREEE (reference sequence). Germline trimming cut 4 bases from V and 6 bases from J; bases unmatched to any gene: 4.

In this sample, this clone turned up once. V and J are TRBV4-3 and TRBJ2-3; 12 nucleotides match TRBD2. Trimming cost V 3 bases and J 3 bases; bases outside gene matches: 10. CDR3 length: 18 residues. The germline gives CDR1 LGHNA, CDR2 YSLEER. The CDR3 here is CASSQALAGGDRTDTQYF. The CDR3 bases are TGCGCCAGCAGCCAGGCACTAGCGGGAGGAGATAGGACAGATACGCAGTATTTT.

This chain joins TRBV4-3 and TRBJ2-2; TRBD2 matches at 10 bases. This CDR3 region has 16 residues. The V gene end was trimmed by 0 bases and the J gene end by 5 bases; junction bases not matched to a gene: 3. Germline CDR1 and CDR2: LGHNA and YSLEER. The CDR3 region has the DNA TGCGCCAGCAGCCAAGATGAAGCGGGAGGGACCGGGGAGCTGTTTTTT. Its translation: CASSQDEAGGTGELFF.

The chain employs TRBV28 and TRBJ1-2; TRBD1 might be the D (6 bases). The germline V gene encodes CDR1 MDHEN and CDR2 SYDVKM. The V and J ends lost 3 bases and 1 base respectively, with 9 bases between them. This CDR3 spans 14 amino acids. The CDR3 spells CASSFGQSNYGYTF. The CDR3 DNA is TGTGCCAGCAGTTTTGGACAGAGTAACTATGGCTACACCTTC.

This clone has only one observation. CDR3 residues: CASSPSTGSYEQYF. The DNA of the CDR3 is TGTGCCAGCAGTCCCTCGACAGGGAGCTACGAGCAGTACTTC. The rearrangement links TRBV27 to TRBJ2-7, with 7 bases identical to TRBD1. CDR3 length: 14 residues. CDR1 and CDR2 (germline): MNHEY, SMNVEV (reference sequence). V lost 5 bases, J lost 3 bases, and 7 bases stayed unmatched.

The V call is TRBV2, the J call TRBJ1-1, with no clear D. Germline loops: CDR1 SNHLY, CDR2 FYNNEI. V was cut by 6 bases and J by 4 bases, with 18 bases left in between. This CDR3 has 15 residues. CDR3 residues: CASSLSEGRITEAFF. In DNA form, the CDR3 reads TGTGCCAGCAGCCTCAGCGAGGGCCGGATCACTGAAGCTTTCTTT. The full variable domain, in which reference TRBV2 and TRBJ1-1 provide the parts outside the CDR3, is EPEVTQTPSHQVTQMGQEVILRCVPISNHLYFYWYRQILGQKVEFLVSFYNNEISEKSEIFDDQFSVERPDGSNFTLKIRSTKLEDSAMYFCASSLSEGRITEAFFGQGTRLTVV.

This sequence joins TRBV27 and TRBJ1-2, with 12 bases that match TRBD1. Losses at the gene ends were 3 bases for V and 4 bases for J; bases not matched to a gene: 9. Germline V lookup: CDR1 MNHEY, CDR2 SMNVEV (reference sequence). The CDR3 spans 17 residues. CDR3: CASSFLSGTGGLYGYTF. DNA for the CDR3: TGTGCCAGCAGTTTTCTTTCCGGGACAGGGGGCCTCTATGGCTACACCTTC.